A selection of T cell receptor beta chains follows, all from one sample in a study of blood T cell repertoires in COVID-19. The table came from immunoSEQ multiplex PCR; TCRdb's copy has only in-frame clones and leaves some out. The sample shows some 140,000 clones, about three quarters of them seen only once. The sequencing input was peripheral blood. These receptors were obtained from an elderly man with acute or convalescent COVID-19. The CDR3 runs from the conserved cysteine through the conserved F or W. The order of the fields is J gene, D gene, V gene, clone size, CDR3 DNA, CDR3 protein. D genes are given only for firm matches. The size entry is marked missing in some rows and otherwise reads once, few, many or a size class.

j_call: TRBJ1-5
d_call: -
v_call: TRBV20-1
clone_size: -
cdr3_nt: TGCAGTGCTAGTTACCCAGGGGCGCGAAGCAATCAGCCCCAGCATTTT
cdr3_aa: CSASYPGARSNQPQHF

j_call: TRBJ2-1
d_call: TRBD1
v_call: TRBV19
clone_size: -
cdr3_nt: TGTGCCAGTAGTACGGGACAGGGCGATGAGCAGTTCTTC
cdr3_aa: CASSTGQGDEQFF

j_call: TRBJ1-1
d_call: TRBD1
v_call: TRBV28
clone_size: -
cdr3_nt: TGTGCCAGCAGTATAGGACAGGCGAACACTGAAGCTTTCTTT
cdr3_aa: CASSIGQANTEAFF

j_call: TRBJ2-2
d_call: TRBD2
v_call: TRBV5-4
clone_size: -
cdr3_nt: TGTGCCAGCAGCCGGGGACTAGCGGGATCGAACACCGGGGAGCTGTTTTTT
cdr3_aa: CASSRGLAGSNTGELFF

j_call: TRBJ1-1
d_call: -
v_call: TRBV29-1
clone_size: -
cdr3_nt: TGCAGCGTTGGGGGGGAGGGCACTGAAGCTTTCTTT
cdr3_aa: CSVGGEGTEAFF

j_call: TRBJ1-3
d_call: -
v_call: TRBV21-1
clone_size: -
cdr3_nt: TGTGCCAGCAGGGGGACAGGTCCCTCTGGAAACACCATATATTTT
cdr3_aa: CASRGTGPSGNTIYF

j_call: TRBJ1-1
d_call: TRBD1
v_call: TRBV29-1
clone_size: once
cdr3_nt: TGCAGCGTTACGACAGGGGGCCTCGGAGAAGCTTTCTTT
cdr3_aa: CSVTTGGLGEAFF

j_call: TRBJ2-6
d_call: TRBD1
v_call: TRBV6-7
clone_size: -
cdr3_nt: TGTGCCAGCAGTCACCGGGACAGGGGATCCACCTCTGGGGCCAACGTCCTGACTTTC
cdr3_aa: CASSHRDRGSTSGANVLTF

j_call: TRBJ1-4
d_call: TRBD1
v_call: TRBV4-3
clone_size: -
cdr3_nt: TGCGCCAGCAGCCAATCGACAGGGTTTAATGAAAAACTGTTTTTT
cdr3_aa: CASSQSTGFNEKLFF

j_call: TRBJ1-5
d_call: TRBD1
v_call: TRBV4-2
clone_size: -
cdr3_nt: TGTGCCAGCAGCCAGGGAGACAGGGAGGATCAGCCCCAGCATTTT
cdr3_aa: CASSQGDREDQPQHF

j_call: TRBJ1-2
d_call: TRBD1
v_call: TRBV19
clone_size: -
cdr3_nt: TGTGCCAGTAGTACACCTCATAGGGGACAGGGGTCGGATGGCTACACCTTC
cdr3_aa: CASSTPHRGQGSDGYTF

j_call: TRBJ2-7
d_call: TRBD1
v_call: TRBV6-2/TRBV6-3
clone_size: -
cdr3_nt: TGTGCCAGCAGTGAGGACAGGGTTCTCTACGAGCAGTACTTC
cdr3_aa: CASSEDRVLYEQYF

j_call: TRBJ1-5
d_call: TRBD1
v_call: TRBV9
clone_size: -
cdr3_nt: TGTGCCAGCAGCACCGGGACAGGGGCGCAGCCCCAGCATTTT
cdr3_aa: CASSTGTGAQPQHF

j_call: TRBJ1-6
d_call: -
v_call: TRBV5-6
clone_size: -
cdr3_nt: TGTGCCAGCAGCTTGGCCCCGGATTCACCCCTCCACTTT
cdr3_aa: CASSLAPDSPLHF

j_call: TRBJ1-5
d_call: -
v_call: TRBV18
clone_size: -
cdr3_nt: TGTGCCAGCTCACTGAACAGGGATCAGCCCCAGCATTTT
cdr3_aa: CASSLNRDQPQHF

j_call: TRBJ1-5
d_call: -
v_call: TRBV12-3/TRBV12-4
clone_size: once
cdr3_nt: TGTGCCAGCAGTTTTTTAGAGGGTCAGCCCCAGCATTTT
cdr3_aa: CASSFLEGQPQHF

j_call: TRBJ2-7
d_call: -
v_call: TRBV24-1
clone_size: -
cdr3_nt: TGTGCCACCAGTGAGGGGGGTACATCCTACGAGCAGTACTTC
cdr3_aa: CATSEGGTSYEQYF

j_call: TRBJ2-5
d_call: -
v_call: TRBV19
clone_size: once
cdr3_nt: TGTGCCAGTAGTAACAGAGGGCAAGAGACCCAGTACTTC
cdr3_aa: CASSNRGQETQYF

j_call: TRBJ2-3
d_call: TRBD2
v_call: TRBV7-2
clone_size: -
cdr3_nt: TGTGCCAGCAGCTTAGTGGGTGCAGCGGGGGCATACACAGATACGCAGTATTTT
cdr3_aa: CASSLVGAAGAYTDTQYF

j_call: TRBJ1-2
d_call: -
v_call: TRBV6-1
clone_size: -
cdr3_nt: TGTGCCAGCAGTGTCGACCGGGTCGACTTTAACTATGGCTACACCTTC
cdr3_aa: CASSVDRVDFNYGYTF

j_call: TRBJ1-2
d_call: TRBD1
v_call: TRBV3-1/TRBV3-2
clone_size: -
cdr3_nt: TGTGCCAGCTCCACGCAGGGGGCGCTTACCTATGGCTACACCTTC
cdr3_aa: CASSTQGALTYGYTF

j_call: TRBJ2-7
d_call: TRBD1
v_call: TRBV27
clone_size: -
cdr3_nt: TGTGCCAGCAGGGAAAACAGGGGGAGTTGGTACGAGCAGTACTTC
cdr3_aa: CASRENRGSWYEQYF

j_call: TRBJ1-6
d_call: TRBD1
v_call: TRBV4-3
clone_size: -
cdr3_nt: TGCGCCAGCAGCCACGGGACAGTGGATTCACCCCTCCACTTT
cdr3_aa: CASSHGTVDSPLHF

j_call: TRBJ2-1
d_call: TRBD1
v_call: TRBV6-2/TRBV6-3
clone_size: -
cdr3_nt: TGTGCCAGCAGTTACTCCCGAGGTGGACAGGGCAACAATGAGCAGTTCTTC
cdr3_aa: CASSYSRGGQGNNEQFF

j_call: TRBJ2-1
d_call: -
v_call: TRBV4-3
clone_size: -
cdr3_nt: TGCGCCAGCAGCCCGGACAGTAACTACAATGAGCAGTTCTTC
cdr3_aa: CASSPDSNYNEQFF

j_call: TRBJ2-7
d_call: -
v_call: TRBV19
clone_size: -
cdr3_nt: TGTGCCAGTAGCCCCCGGGCGGGTTTCAACGAGCAGTACTTC
cdr3_aa: CASSPRAGFNEQYF

j_call: TRBJ1-2
d_call: TRBD1
v_call: TRBV7-9
clone_size: -
cdr3_nt: TGTGCCAGCAGCTTAGCGACAGGGACTGGCTACACCTTC
cdr3_aa: CASSLATGTGYTF

j_call: TRBJ1-1
d_call: -
v_call: TRBV7-2
clone_size: -
cdr3_nt: TGTGCCAGCAGCTTAGAGCTTTTGAACACTGAAGCTTTCTTT
cdr3_aa: CASSLELLNTEAFF

j_call: TRBJ1-5
d_call: -
v_call: TRBV28
clone_size: -
cdr3_nt: TGTGCCAGCAGTTTACTAAACTATAGCAATCAGCCCCAGCATTTT
cdr3_aa: CASSLLNYSNQPQHF

j_call: TRBJ1-2
d_call: -
v_call: TRBV18
clone_size: -
cdr3_nt: TGTGCCAGCTCACCGCTCGAGAGGGATGGCTACACCTTC
cdr3_aa: CASSPLERDGYTF

j_call: TRBJ2-1
d_call: -
v_call: TRBV20-1
clone_size: once
cdr3_nt: TGCAGTGGCATCCAGACACAGGAGCAGTTCTTC
cdr3_aa: CSGIQTQEQFF

j_call: TRBJ1-6
d_call: TRBD1
v_call: TRBV19
clone_size: -
cdr3_nt: TGTGCCAGTAGTGGGACAGGGGGCGACCCGCGTTACTCCTATAATTCACCCCTCCACTTT
cdr3_aa: CASSGTGGDPRYSYNSPLHF

j_call: TRBJ2-2
d_call: -
v_call: TRBV3-1/TRBV3-2
clone_size: few
cdr3_nt: TGTGCCAGCAGAGGACAGACGATAACCGGGGAGCTGTTTTTT
cdr3_aa: CASRGQTITGELFF

j_call: TRBJ2-7
d_call: -
v_call: TRBV11-3
clone_size: -
cdr3_nt: TGTGCCAGCAGCTTGGTTACATCTCACCTAGGCTCCTACGAGCAGTACTTC
cdr3_aa: CASSLVTSHLGSYEQYF

j_call: TRBJ1-5
d_call: TRBD1
v_call: TRBV5-6
clone_size: -
cdr3_nt: TGTGCCAGCAGCTTGAGTTGGGACAGGGATCAGCCCCAGCATTTT
cdr3_aa: CASSLSWDRDQPQHF

j_call: TRBJ1-2
d_call: -
v_call: TRBV7-3
clone_size: -
cdr3_nt: TGTGCCAGCAGCAATCGAGGGGGCTACACCTTC
cdr3_aa: CASSNRGGYTF

j_call: TRBJ2-2
d_call: -
v_call: TRBV18
clone_size: -
cdr3_nt: TGTGCCAGCTCACCACGACAGTTTGCGAACACCGGGGAGCTGTTTTTT
cdr3_aa: CASSPRQFANTGELFF

j_call: TRBJ1-3
d_call: -
v_call: TRBV4-3
clone_size: -
cdr3_nt: TGCGCCAGCAGCCAAGAGTATGGAAACACCATATATTTT
cdr3_aa: CASSQEYGNTIYF

j_call: TRBJ2-6
d_call: TRBD1
v_call: TRBV2
clone_size: -
cdr3_nt: TGTGCCAGCAGCCTGTCCCGGGACAGGTTTGACGTCTCTGGGGCCAACGTCCTGACTTTC
cdr3_aa: CASSLSRDRFDVSGANVLTF

j_call: TRBJ1-6
d_call: -
v_call: TRBV27
clone_size: -
cdr3_nt: TGTGCCAGCAGTTCACCCAGGAATTCACCCCTCCACTTT
cdr3_aa: CASSSPRNSPLHF